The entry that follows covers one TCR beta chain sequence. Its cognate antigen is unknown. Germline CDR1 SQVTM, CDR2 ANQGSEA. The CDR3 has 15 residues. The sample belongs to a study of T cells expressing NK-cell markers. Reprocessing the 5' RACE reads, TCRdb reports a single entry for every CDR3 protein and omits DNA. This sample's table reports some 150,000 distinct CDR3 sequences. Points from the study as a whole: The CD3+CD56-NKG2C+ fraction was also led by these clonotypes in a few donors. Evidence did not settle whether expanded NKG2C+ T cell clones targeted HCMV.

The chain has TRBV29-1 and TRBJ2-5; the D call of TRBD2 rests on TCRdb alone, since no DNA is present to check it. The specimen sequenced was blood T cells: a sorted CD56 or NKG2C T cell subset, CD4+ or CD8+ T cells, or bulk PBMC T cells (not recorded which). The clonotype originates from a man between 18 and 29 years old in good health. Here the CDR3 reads CSVEAGRGVQETQYF.